By proportion, the clone carrying this T cell receptor (beta chain) is medium-sized. No antigen is known for it. These data belong to a study of metastatic and nonmetastatic thyroid tumors. On the study more broadly: For malignant and benign thyroid patients, tumor or nodule tissue and blood were the sources whose repertoires were compared. Whole-study findings and limits: When malignant thyroid tumors were compared with benign nodules, TCR beta diversity was reportedly significantly higher in the malignant tumors. This held in both blood and tumor samples.

How the authors handled the data: The authors used CDR3 differences across clinicopathological groups to build a distant-metastasis classifier for papillary thyroid cancer. MiXCR was used by TCRdb to re-call the PCR reads. The V and J calls shown here were made by TCRdb, not taken from the authors' results. This table holds 20,000 to 25,000 clones, about a third found once. Germline V gene data show CDR1 as SEHNR and CDR2 as FQNEAQ (reference sequence). The J segment lost 0 bases and the V segment lost 2 bases, leaving 10 bases of the junction unmatched. The CDR3 covers 18 residues. No patient received treatment before thyroid surgery.

This clonotype was obtained from a male donor with papillary thyroid cancer or a benign thyroid nodule (not recorded which). Some clones in this sample may be carry-over from other donors' samples. Sequenced sample: blood. This rearrangement joins TRBV7-9 to TRBJ1-1, with TRBD1 matching over 9 bases. The CDR3, as DNA: TGTGCCAGCAGCTTATTTAAGGGACAGGGTGGAATGAACACTGAAGCTTTCTTT. Its protein is CASSLFKGQGGMNTEAFF. The whole variable domain, filled in from reference TRBV7-9 and TRBJ1-1, reads DTGVSQNPRHKITKRGQNVTFRCDPISEHNRLYWYRQTLGQGPEFLTYFQNEAQLEKSRLLSDRFSAERPKGSFSTLEIQRTEQGDSAMYLCASSLFKGQGGMNTEAFFGQGTRLTVV.